What follows describes a single T cell receptor (beta chain). These data originate in a study of Ad26.COV2.S vaccination and SARS-CoV-2 variants. Whole-study context: Doses of Ad26.COV2.S were injected into muscle once or twice, 56 days apart.

Sequencing used immunoSEQ multiplex PCR; TCRdb keeps in-frame clones, though not all of them. The data hold fewer than 400,000 clones, with roughly 88% observed a single time. Treatment indicated: roughly 19 received Ad26.COV2.S at low or high dose, single or two shots; roughly five received placebo; per-sample allocation not given. The samples date from day 63 after the first vaccine or placebo injection. Germline CDR1 is LGHDT and CDR2 is YNNKEL (reference sequence). This CDR3 is built from 15 residues. Germline trimming cut 3 bases from V and 6 bases from J; bases unmatched to any gene: 6. The sequences come from peripheral blood, collected in a trial of Ad26.COV2.S vaccine versus placebo. This TCR derives from a person aged 18-60 years who received the Ad26.COV2.S COVID-19 vaccine or a placebo. This chain links TRBV3-1 (or the pseudogene TRBV3-2) with TRBJ2-7, with 12 bases fitting TRBD1. The CDR3 coding sequence is TGTGCCAGCAGCCAGGGGACAGGGGGCTGGCCCGAGCAGTACTTC. This gives the protein CASSQGTGGWPEQYF.